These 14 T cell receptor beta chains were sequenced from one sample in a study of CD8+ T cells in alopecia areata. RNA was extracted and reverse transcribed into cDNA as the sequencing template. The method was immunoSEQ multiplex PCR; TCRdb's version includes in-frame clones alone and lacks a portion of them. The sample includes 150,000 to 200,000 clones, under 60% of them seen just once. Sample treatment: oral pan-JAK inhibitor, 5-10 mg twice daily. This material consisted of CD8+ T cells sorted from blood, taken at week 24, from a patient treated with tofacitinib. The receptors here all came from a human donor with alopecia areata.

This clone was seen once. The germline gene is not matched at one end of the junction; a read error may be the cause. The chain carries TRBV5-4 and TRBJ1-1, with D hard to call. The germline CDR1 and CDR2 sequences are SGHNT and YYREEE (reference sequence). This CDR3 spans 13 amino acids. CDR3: CASSLRAVTGAFF. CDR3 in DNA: TGTGCCAGCAGCTTGAGGGCGGTCACTGGAGCTTTCTTT.

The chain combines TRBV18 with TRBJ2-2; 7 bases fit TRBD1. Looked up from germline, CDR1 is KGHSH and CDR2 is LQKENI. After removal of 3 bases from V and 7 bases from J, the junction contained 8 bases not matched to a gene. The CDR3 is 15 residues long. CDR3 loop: CASSPAQGRSGELFF. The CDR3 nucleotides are TGTGCCAGCTCACCGGCACAGGGGCGTAGCGGGGAGCTGTTTTTT. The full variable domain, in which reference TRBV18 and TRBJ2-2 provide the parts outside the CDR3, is NAGVMQNPRHLVRRRGQEARLRCSPMKGHSHVYWYRQLPEEGLKFMVYLQKENIIDESGMPKERFSAEFPKEGPSILRIQQVVRGDSAAYFCASSPAQGRSGELFFGEGSRLTVL.

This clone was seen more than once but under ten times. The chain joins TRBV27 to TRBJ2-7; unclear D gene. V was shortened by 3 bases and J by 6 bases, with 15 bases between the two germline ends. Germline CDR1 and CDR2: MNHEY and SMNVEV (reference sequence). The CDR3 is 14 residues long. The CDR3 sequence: CASSFLAPDREQYF. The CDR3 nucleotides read TGTGCCAGCAGTTTTTTGGCACCCGATCGCGAGCAGTACTTC.

The CDR3 DNA sequence: TGCAGCGCTGCTCTCGAAAGGGGGCTCGCAGATACGCAGTATTTT. It is translated as CSAALERGLADTQYF. The chain joins TRBV29-1 to TRBJ2-3; 7 bases fit TRBD1. Germline V gene data show CDR1 as SQVTM and CDR2 as ANQGSEA. The CDR3 is 15 amino acids. V gave up 7 bases and J gave up 4 bases; unmatched junction bases: 14.

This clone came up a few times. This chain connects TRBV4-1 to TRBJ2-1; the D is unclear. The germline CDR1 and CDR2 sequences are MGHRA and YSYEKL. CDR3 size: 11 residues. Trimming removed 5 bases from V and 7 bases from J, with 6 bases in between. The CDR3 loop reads CASSEHNEQFF. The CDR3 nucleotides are TGCGCCAGCAGCGAACATAATGAGCAGTTCTTC.

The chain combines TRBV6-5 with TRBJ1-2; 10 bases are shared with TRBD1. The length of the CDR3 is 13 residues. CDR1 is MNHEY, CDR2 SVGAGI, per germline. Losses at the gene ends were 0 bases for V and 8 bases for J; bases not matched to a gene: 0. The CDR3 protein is CASSYSDRGGYTF. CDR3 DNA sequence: TGTGCCAGCAGTTACTCGGACAGGGGGGGCTACACCTTC.

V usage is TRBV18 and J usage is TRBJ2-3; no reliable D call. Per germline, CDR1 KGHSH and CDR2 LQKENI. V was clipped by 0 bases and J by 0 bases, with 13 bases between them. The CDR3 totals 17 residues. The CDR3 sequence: CASSPPSWNRSTDTQYF. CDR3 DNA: TGTGCCAGCTCACCACCGAGTTGGAACAGAAGCACAGATACGCAGTATTTT.

This CDR3 is CASSFGGAIHNEQFF. CDR3 DNA sequence: TGTGCCAGCAGCTTTGGGGGGGCTATACACAATGAGCAGTTCTTC. The J gene is TRBJ2-1, the V gene TRBV5-6; tentatively, D is TRBD2 (7 bases). Germline V CDR1 and CDR2: SGHDT, YYEEEE. This CDR3 has 15 amino acids. V shed 2 bases and J shed 5 bases, with 14 bases lying between them.

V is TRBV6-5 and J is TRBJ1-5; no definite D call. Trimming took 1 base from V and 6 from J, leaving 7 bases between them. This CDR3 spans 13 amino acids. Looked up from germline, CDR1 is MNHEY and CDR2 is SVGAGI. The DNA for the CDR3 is TGTGCCAGCAGTTACTTATCAGGTCAGCCCCAGCATTTT. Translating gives CASSYLSGQPQHF.

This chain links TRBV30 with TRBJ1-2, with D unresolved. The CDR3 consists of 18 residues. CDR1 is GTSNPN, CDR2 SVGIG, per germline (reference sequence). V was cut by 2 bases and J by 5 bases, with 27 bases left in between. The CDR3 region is CAWSSPPISPAWAYGYTF. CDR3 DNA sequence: TGTGCCTGGAGTTCACCCCCTATATCCCCCGCGTGGGCTTATGGCTACACCTTC.

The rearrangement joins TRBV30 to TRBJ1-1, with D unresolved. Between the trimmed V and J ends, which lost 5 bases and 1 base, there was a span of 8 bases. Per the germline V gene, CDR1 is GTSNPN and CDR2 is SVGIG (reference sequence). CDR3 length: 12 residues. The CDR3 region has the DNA TGTGCCTGGGGACTCTCGAACACTGAAGCTTTCTTT. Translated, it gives CAWGLSNTEAFF.

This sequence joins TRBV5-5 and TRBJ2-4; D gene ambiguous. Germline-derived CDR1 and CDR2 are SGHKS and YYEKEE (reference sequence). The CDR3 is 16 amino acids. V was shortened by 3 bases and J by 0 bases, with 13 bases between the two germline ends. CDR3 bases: TGTGCCAGCAGCTCACCCCCCTTAGGAGCCAAAAACATTCAGTACTTC. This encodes CASSSPPLGAKNIQYF.

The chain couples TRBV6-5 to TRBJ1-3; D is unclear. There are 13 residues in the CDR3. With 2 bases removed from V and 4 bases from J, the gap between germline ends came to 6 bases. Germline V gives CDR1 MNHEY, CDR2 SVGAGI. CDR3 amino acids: CASSYGGGNTIYF. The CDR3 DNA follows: TGTGCCAGCAGTTACGGAGGCGGAAACACCATATATTTT.

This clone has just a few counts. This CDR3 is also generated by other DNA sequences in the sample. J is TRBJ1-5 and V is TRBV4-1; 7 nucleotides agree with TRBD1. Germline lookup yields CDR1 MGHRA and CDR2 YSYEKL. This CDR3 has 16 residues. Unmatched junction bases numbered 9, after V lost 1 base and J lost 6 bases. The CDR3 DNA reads TGCGCCAGCAGCCAAGCCGACAGGGTTGGGAGTCAGCCCCAGCATTTT. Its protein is CASSQADRVGSQPQHF.